What follows are 26 T cell receptor beta chains derived from one specimen sequenced in a study of blood T cell repertoires in COVID-19. Profiled with immunoSEQ multiplex PCR; TCRdb holds only in-frame clones, not every one. The top ten hold around 10% of the sample, which has 100,000 to 150,000 clones, roughly 86% seen once. Sequenced input: peripheral blood. These receptors came from a woman between 70 and 85 years old with COVID-19, enrolled during active disease.

This rearrangement joins TRBV4-1 to TRBJ2-7; 11 nucleotides agree with TRBD1. In germline, CDR1 is MGHRA, CDR2 YSYEKL. This CDR3 contains 16 residues. With V trimmed by 3 bases and J by 0 bases, 4 bases remained unmatched. Here the CDR3 reads CASSQRGTGGSYEQYF. Here the CDR3 DNA reads TGCGCCAGCAGCCAGCGAGGGACAGGGGGCTCCTACGAGCAGTACTTC.

This clone showed up just once. The chain combines TRBV6-1 with TRBJ2-1; 8 positions agree with TRBD1. Germline CDR1 MNHNS, CDR2 SASEGT. CDR3 size: 14 residues. V was pared by 7 bases and J by 7 bases, with 9 bases of the junction left unmatched. The DNA for the CDR3 is TGTGCCAGCACCCTGGACAGGGACCTTAATGAGCAGTTCTTC. Its translation: CASTLDRDLNEQFF.

The rearrangement joins TRBV3-1 (or the pseudogene TRBV3-2) to TRBJ1-6; no clear D gene. The CDR3 runs 15 residues. From germline, CDR1 is LGHDT and CDR2 YNNKEL (reference sequence). V was pared by 0 bases and J by 7 bases, with 10 bases between. The CDR3 is CASSQDWAANSPLHF. The CDR3 nucleotides are TGTGCCAGCAGCCAAGATTGGGCAGCAAATTCACCCCTCCACTTT.

The chain recombines TRBV19 with TRBJ2-4; D is uncertain. The V end was cut by 5 bases, the J end by 0 bases, with 11 bases between. Germline V gene sequence: CDR1 LNHDA, CDR2 SQIVND (reference sequence). The CDR3 spans 15 residues. The CDR3 protein is CASSLAGPAKNIQYF. The CDR3 DNA follows: TGTGCCAGTAGTCTTGCAGGTCCAGCCAAAAACATTCAGTACTTC. The full variable domain, with the rest looked up from reference TRBV19 and TRBJ2-4, is DGGITQSPKYLFRKEGQNVTLSCEQNLNHDAMYWYRQDPGQGLRLIYYSQIVNDFQKGDIAEGYSVSREKKESFPLTVTSAQKNPTAFYLCASSLAGPAKNIQYFGAGTRLSVL.

The table lists this clone with a count of one. The chain joins TRBV27 to TRBJ1-5, with D hard to call. Deletions cut 2 bases from V and 1 base from J, with 12 bases between. CDR3 size: 16 residues. Germline CDR1 MNHEY, CDR2 SMNVEV (reference sequence). The CDR3 protein is CASSLLGGKSNQPQHF. CDR3 DNA: TGTGCCAGCAGTTTACTCGGAGGGAAGAGCAATCAGCCCCAGCATTTT.

This chain connects TRBV5-6 to TRBJ1-6; D unresolved. This CDR3 contains 15 residues. The V end lost 3 bases, the J end lost 10 bases, and 17 bases lay between the germline ends. Germline lookup yields CDR1 SGHDT and CDR2 YYEEEE. The CDR3 region has the DNA TGTGCCAGCAGCTCGACCGGACTGAAGGGCTCACCCCTCCACTTT. It is translated as CASSSTGLKGSPLHF. The full variable domain, in which reference TRBV5-6 and TRBJ1-6 provide the parts outside the CDR3, is DAGVTQSPTHLIKTRGQQVTLRCSPKSGHDTVSWYQQALGQGPQFIFQYYEEEERQRGNFPDRFSGHQFPNYSSELNVNALLLGDSALYLCASSSTGLKGSPLHFGNGTRLTVT.

The chain links TRBV4-1 to TRBJ2-3; weak D call: TRBD2 (5 bases). The V end was cut by 0 bases, the J end by 3 bases, with 22 bases between. CDR3 length: 19 amino acids. Germline CDR1 reads MGHRA; CDR2 reads YSYEKL. CDR3 in amino acids: CASSQEREIGMTVTDTQYF. The CDR3, as DNA: TGCGCCAGCAGCCAAGAAAGGGAGATTGGGATGACGGTGACAGATACGCAGTATTTT.

Here the CDR3 reads CASSLGAGARSRGANVLTF. The CDR3 DNA reads as TGTGCCAGCAGCTTAGGTGCAGGGGCACGCTCTCGGGGGGCCAACGTCCTGACTTTC. The chain uses TRBV7-6 and TRBJ2-6, with D possibly matching TRBD1 (6 bases). Germline CDR1 SGHVS, CDR2 FNYEAQ. V was pared by 1 base and J by 4 bases, with 20 bases between. This CDR3 has 19 amino acids.

The chain has TRBV4-1 and TRBJ2-2; D might be TRBD1 (7 bases). The length of the CDR3 is 15 residues. V dropped 0 bases and J dropped 3 bases, with 8 bases sitting between them. The V gene's germline CDR1 is MGHRA and CDR2 YSYEKL. The CDR3 region is CASSQDRGDTGELFF. The CDR3 region has the DNA TGCGCCAGCAGCCAAGACAGGGGGGACACCGGGGAGCTGTTTTTT.

A single count supports this clone. The chain is built from TRBV19 and TRBJ1-6, with TRBD1 as a possible D gene (5 bases). The ends were cut back, 7 bases at V and 6 bases at J, with 19 bases in the middle. The CDR3 totals 16 residues. Germline V lookup: CDR1 LNHDA, CDR2 SQIVND (reference sequence). The CDR3 loop is CASTPVGQGTNSPLHF. Written as DNA, the CDR3 is TGTGCCAGTACCCCGGTAGGGCAGGGAACTAATTCACCCCTCCACTTT. The whole variable domain, filled in from reference TRBV19 and TRBJ1-6, reads DGGITQSPKYLFRKEGQNVTLSCEQNLNHDAMYWYRQDPGQGLRLIYYSQIVNDFQKGDIAEGYSVSREKKESFPLTVTSAQKNPTAFYLCASTPVGQGTNSPLHFGNGTRLTVT.

This sequence joins TRBV28 and TRBJ1-1; D not certain. Germline V gives CDR1 MDHEN, CDR2 SYDVKM. Trimming cost V 7 bases and J 3 bases, with 18 bases left between them. CDR3 length equals 15 residues. The CDR3 sequence: CASIARIFSYTEAFF. CDR3 DNA sequence: TGTGCCAGCATCGCTAGGATCTTCAGTTACACTGAAGCTTTCTTT.

The rearrangement uses TRBV5-6 and TRBJ1-1; no clear D gene. With 4 bases removed from V and 0 bases from J, the gap between germline ends came to 16 bases. This CDR3 contains 16 residues. Germline CDR1 SGHDT, CDR2 YYEEEE. CDR3 DNA: TGTGCCAGCAGCAGTCCGGAGGCCAGAATGAACACTGAAGCTTTCTTT. Encoded protein: CASSSPEARMNTEAFF.

The chain recombines TRBV7-2 with TRBJ1-5; D is unclear. The CDR3 sequence is 15 residues long. The V gene's germline CDR1 is SGHTA and CDR2 FQGNSA. Deletions cut 1 base from V and 4 bases from J, with 11 bases between. In nucleotides, the CDR3 is TGTGCCAGCAGCTTAGTGTCTGGGCTTAATCAGCCCCAGCATTTT. It codes for CASSLVSGLNQPQHF.

The chain has TRBV6-5 and TRBJ2-7, with 16 nucleotides matching TRBD2. Losses at the gene ends were 8 bases for V and 4 bases for J; bases not matched to a gene: 5. This CDR3 region has 15 residues. Germline V gene lookup returns CDR1 MNHEY and CDR2 SVGAGI. CDR3 DNA: TGTGCCAGCGGGACTAGCGGGGGGGTCAGGTACGAGCAGTACTTC. It yields the protein CASGTSGGVRYEQYF.

The genes are TRBV9 and TRBJ2-1; TRBD2 might be the D (6 bases). V shed 3 bases and J shed 10 bases, with 11 bases lying between them. The CDR3 runs 12 residues. The germline gives CDR1 SGDLS, CDR2 YYNGEE. In DNA form, the CDR3 reads TGTGCCAGCAGCGGACCCGGAGGGGAGCAGTTCTTC. This sequence encodes CASSGPGGEQFF. The variable domain in full, with the rest retrieved from reference TRBV9 and TRBJ2-1, is DSGVTQTPKHLITATGQRVTLRCSPRSGDLSVYWYQQSLDQGLQFLIQYYNGEERAKGNILERFSAQQFPDLHSELNLSSLELGDSALYFCASSGPGGEQFFGPGTRLTVL.

The chain carries TRBV12-5 and TRBJ1-2; 10 nucleotides match TRBD1. Germline V gene data show CDR1 as LGHNT and CDR2 as FRNRAP. The J segment lost 6 bases and the V segment lost 0 bases, leaving 4 bases of the junction unmatched. This CDR3 region has 15 residues. As DNA, the CDR3 is TGTGCTAGTGGTTTGGTTTGGGACAGGGGCGATGGCTACACCTTC. This sequence encodes CASGLVWDRGDGYTF.

This chain links TRBV9 with TRBJ1-4; 8 nucleotides align to TRBD1. The CDR3 is 15 amino acids. Germline-derived CDR1 and CDR2 are SGDLS and YYNGEE. V was pared by 0 bases and J by 7 bases, with 5 bases of the junction left unmatched. CDR3 amino acids: CASSVGQGAIEKLFF. The CDR3 nucleotides read TGTGCCAGCAGCGTAGGGCAGGGGGCGATTGAAAAACTGTTTTTT.

This chain uses TRBV7-9 with TRBJ1-4; no clear D. Trimming cost V 2 bases and J 7 bases, with 17 bases left between them. Germline-derived CDR1 and CDR2 are SEHNR and FQNEAQ (reference sequence). The length of the CDR3 is 16 residues. Here the CDR3 DNA reads TGTGCCAGCAGCTTAAGGGCCGCCAGCCGGGGTGAAAAACTGTTTTTT. Its translation: CASSLRAASRGEKLFF.

V and J are TRBV6-4 and TRBJ2-5, with a weak D call TRBD2 (5 bases). Trimming cost V 0 bases and J 2 bases, with 13 bases left between them. Germline V gives CDR1 MRHNA, CDR2 SNTAGT. This CDR3 spans 16 amino acids. The CDR3 is CASSDSEVPPQETQYF. The CDR3 DNA reads as TGTGCCAGCAGTGACTCGGAGGTTCCCCCACAAGAGACCCAGTACTTC.

The chain has TRBV6-4 and TRBJ1-2; TRBD1 might be the D (6 bases). Germline V gene sequence: CDR1 MRHNA, CDR2 SNTAGT. This CDR3 is 16 amino acids long. The V and J ends lost 2 bases and 5 bases respectively, with 18 bases between them. The CDR3 loop reads CASSDQETDRRYGYTF. CDR3 bases: TGTGCCAGCAGTGACCAAGAAACCGACAGGCGATATGGCTACACCTTC.

J is TRBJ1-6 and V is TRBV7-3; D not certain. This CDR3 spans 16 amino acids. Trimming removed 1 base at V and 5 bases at J, with 12 bases between. Germline V gene lookup returns CDR1 SGHTA and CDR2 FQGTGA. In DNA, the CDR3 is TGTGCCAGCAGCTTAAACAGCTGGGCGAATAATTCACCCCTCCACTTT. Residues: CASSLNSWANNSPLHF. Full variable domain (missing parts from reference TRBV7-3 and TRBJ1-6): GAGVSQTPSNKVTEKGKYVELRCDPISGHTALYWYRQSLGQGPEFLIYFQGTGAADDSGLPNDRFFAVRPEGSVSTLKIQRTERGDSAVYLCASSLNSWANNSPLHFGNGTRLTVT.

This chain connects TRBV4-2 to TRBJ2-2; D may be TRBD2 (6 bases). CDR1 and CDR2 from the germline V gene are LGHNA and YNFKEQ. CDR3 length: 16 residues. Trimming took off 0 bases at V and 3 bases at J, with 11 bases between the two ends. This CDR3 is CASSQDLGLHTGELFF. The CDR3 region has the DNA TGTGCCAGCAGCCAAGATCTGGGACTCCACACCGGGGAGCTGTTTTTT.

This clone was seen more than once but under ten times. The chain recombines TRBV6-5 with TRBJ1-2; 9 bases fit TRBD1. The CDR3 sequence is 14 residues long. V gave up 8 bases and J gave up 8 bases; unmatched junction bases: 12. Germline V CDR1 and CDR2: MNHEY, SVGAGI. DNA for the CDR3: TGTGCCAGCGGGACAGGGAGTTTGTCAGGAGGCTACACCTTC. Translated: CASGTGSLSGGYTF.

V is TRBV6-4 and J is TRBJ2-7; 10 bases fit TRBD2. The CDR3 is 14 amino acids. The trim removed 3 bases at V and 2 bases at J, leaving 1 base unmatched. Germline assignment: CDR1 MRHNA and CDR2 SNTAGT. The CDR3 bases are TGTGCCAGCAGTGAACTAGCGGGGCCCTACGAGCAGTACTTC. Its protein is CASSELAGPYEQYF.

The chain carries TRBV25-1 and TRBJ1-5; D perhaps matches TRBD1 (6 bases). The length of the CDR3 is 18 residues. The ends were cut back, 0 bases at V and 2 bases at J, with 17 bases in the middle. The germline V gene encodes CDR1 MGHDK and CDR2 SYGVNS. CDR3 nucleotides: TGTGCCAGCAGTGAATATTTGGGGGCCAGGGACGGCAATCAGCCCCAGCATTTT. Protein product: CASSEYLGARDGNQPQHF. Full variable domain (outside the CDR3, taken from reference TRBV25-1 and TRBJ1-5): EADIYQTPRYLVIGTGKKITLECSQTMGHDKMYWYQQDPGMELHLIHYSYGVNSTEKGDLSSESTVSRIRTEHFPLTLESARPSHTSQYLCASSEYLGARDGNQPQHFGDGTRLSIL.

The chain carries TRBV6-5 and TRBJ2-1; D may be TRBD1 (6 bases). The CDR3 length is 13 residues. From germline, CDR1 is MNHEY and CDR2 SVGAGI. The V end was cut by 6 bases, the J end by 3 bases, with 9 bases between. The CDR3, as DNA: TGTGCCAGCAGCAGGACAGACTACAATGAGCAGTTCTTC. Protein: CASSRTDYNEQFF.